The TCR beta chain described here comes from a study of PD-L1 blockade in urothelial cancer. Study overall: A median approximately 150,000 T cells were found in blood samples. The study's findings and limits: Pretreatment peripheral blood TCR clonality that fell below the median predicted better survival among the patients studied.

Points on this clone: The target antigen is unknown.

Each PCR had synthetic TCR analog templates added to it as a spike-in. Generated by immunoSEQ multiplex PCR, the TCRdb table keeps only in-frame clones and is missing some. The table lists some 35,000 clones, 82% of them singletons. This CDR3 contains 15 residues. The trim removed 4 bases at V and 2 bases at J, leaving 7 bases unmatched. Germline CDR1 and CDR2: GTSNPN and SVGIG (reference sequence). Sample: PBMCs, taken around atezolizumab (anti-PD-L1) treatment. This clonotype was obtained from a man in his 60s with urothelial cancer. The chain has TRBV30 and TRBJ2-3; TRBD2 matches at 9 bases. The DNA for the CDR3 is TGTGCCTGGAAACCGCTAGCGGGGTTCACAGATACGCAGTATTTT. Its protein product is CAWKPLAGFTDTQYF. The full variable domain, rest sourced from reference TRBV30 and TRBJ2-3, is SQTIHQWPATLVQPVGSPLSLECTVEGTSNPNLYWYRQAAGRGLQLLFYSVGIGQISSEVPQNLSASRPQDRQFILSSKKLLLSDSGFYLCAWKPLAGFTDTQYFGPGTRLTVL.